This T cell receptor beta chain appears in the sequencing data of a study of CD8+CD57+ T cells in acquired aplastic anemia. Study summary: Healthy donors averaged about 9.8 million reads for CD4+ cells. Study-wide results and caveats: Common to patients and controls were twenty-nine CD8+ CDR3 sequences.

Both TCR beta VDJ combination and CDR3 sequence profiling were carried out. Genomic DNA was the template for this profiling. TCRdb re-analysed the reads in MiXCR, keeping a single row per CDR3 protein. The sample has 65,000 to 85,000 distinct CDR3 sequences, almost 55% seen once. The CDR3 spans 14 residues. Trimming took 8 bases from V and 4 from J; bases not matched to a gene: 4. Germline V gene sequence: CDR1 SNHLY, CDR2 FYNNEI. Worth noting for this clonotype: Its antigen is still unknown.

V and J are TRBV2 and TRBJ2-7; 14 nucleotides match TRBD2. This clonotype was obtained from a human donor in good health, serving as a control. The sequenced sample consisted of sorted CD4+, CD8+, or CD8+CD57+ T cells (not recorded which) from PBMCs. CDR3 nucleotides: TGTGCCAGCGCCCGGACTAGCGGGAGGTACGAGCAGTACTTC. Protein sequence: CASARTSGRYEQYF.